This T cell receptor (beta chain) was recorded in a study of T cells in women clearing cervical HPV infection. Study outcomes and limitations: Repertoire richness, not evenness, was significantly elevated in CIN3+ cases versus controls.

As to this clone: Antigen: not known. The CDR3 end falls 3 residues outside the read, so it is completed with the germline J gene.

Assay: immunoSEQ multiplex PCR; the TCRdb copy retains only in-frame clones and omits some. This sample contains under 35,000 clones. CDR3 length: 16 residues. From germline, CDR1 is LNHDA and CDR2 SQIVND (reference sequence). V dropped 0 bases and J dropped 7 bases, with 18 bases sitting between them. The TCR was taken from a woman aged 18 to 75 with a cervical HPV16 infection that either progressed to CIN3+ or cleared (not recorded which). The rearrangement uses TRBV19 and TRBJ1-1; D might be TRBD1 (6 bases). The sample was blood buffy coat. CDR3 DNA, as far as it was read: TGTGCCAGTAGTATAGATGCGGGGGGCGGGATTGGTGAA. Protein product: CASSIDAGGGIGE. The CDR3 reads in full as CASSIDAGGGIGEAFF.